The 7 T cell receptor beta chains listed next were all sequenced from one sample in a study of blood T cell repertoires in COVID-19. Clones were read by immunoSEQ multiplex PCR, and TCRdb kept only the in-frame ones, dropping some. Among about 180,000 clones listed, approximately 80% were seen once. The sequencing input was peripheral blood. The source of these receptors is a woman aged 40 to 49 with COVID-19, enrolled during active disease.

This chain uses TRBV7-2 with TRBJ2-3; 15 bases fit TRBD2. Looked up from germline, CDR1 is SGHTA and CDR2 is FQGNSA. The CDR3 runs 18 residues. V was clipped by 7 bases and J by 2 bases; unmatched bases: 10. Here the CDR3 reads CASTLGLAGGRDTDTQYF. The CDR3 DNA reads TGTGCCAGCACCCTCGGACTAGCGGGGGGGCGGGACACAGATACGCAGTATTTT.

The gene calls are TRBV12-3 or TRBV12-4 and TRBJ1-2; D gene ambiguous. The CDR3 runs 13 residues. Trimming took off 8 bases at V and 4 bases at J, with 14 bases between the two ends. The DNA for the CDR3 is TGTGCCAGCGCCCACTCCTTTATCTATGGCTACACCTTC. This translates into CASAHSFIYGYTF.

The chain has TRBV5-4 and TRBJ2-7, with 9 bases aligning to TRBD1. The CDR3 is 15 residues long. V gave up 3 bases and J gave up 4 bases; unmatched junction bases: 8. The germline V gene encodes CDR1 SGHNT and CDR2 YYREEE (reference sequence). CDR3 amino acids: CASSYGTGPLYEQYF. The DNA for the CDR3 is TGTGCCAGCAGCTACGGGACAGGGCCTCTTTACGAGCAGTACTTC.

The chain couples TRBV12-3 or TRBV12-4 to TRBJ1-2; D call uncertain. With 3 bases removed from V and 3 bases from J, the gap between germline ends came to 8 bases. This CDR3 is 13 amino acids long. The CDR3: CASSLKTHYGYTF. CDR3 DNA: TGTGCCAGCAGTTTGAAGACACACTATGGCTACACCTTC.

The chain carries TRBV29-1 and TRBJ1-1; D gene unclear. Trimming took off 6 bases at V and 0 bases at J, with 11 bases between the two ends. The CDR3 has 13 residues. Per germline, CDR1 SQVTM and CDR2 ANQGSEA. The CDR3 protein is CSVAGLMNTEAFF. CDR3 DNA sequence: TGCAGCGTGGCGGGTCTCATGAACACTGAAGCTTTCTTT.

The chain employs TRBV19 and TRBJ1-5; the D is unclear. Germline lookup yields CDR1 LNHDA and CDR2 SQIVND (reference sequence). Trimming stripped 5 bases from V and 7 bases from J, with 15 bases between. The CDR3 has 14 amino acids. The CDR3 nucleotides read TGTGCCAGTAGTTCGGGTTCGCGGGAACAGCCCCAGCATTTT. It encodes CASSSGSREQPQHF. The full variable domain, in which reference TRBV19 and TRBJ1-5 provide the parts outside the CDR3, is DGGITQSPKYLFRKEGQNVTLSCEQNLNHDAMYWYRQDPGQGLRLIYYSQIVNDFQKGDIAEGYSVSREKKESFPLTVTSAQKNPTAFYLCASSSGSREQPQHFGDGTRLSIL.

The chain carries TRBV5-1 and TRBJ2-3; 9 bases align to TRBD1. The CDR3 is 14 residues long. The germline V gene encodes CDR1 SGHRS and CDR2 YFSETQ. V lost 7 bases to trimming and J lost 3 bases; unmatched junction nucleotides: 6. CDR3 nucleotide sequence: TGCGCCAGCGTCACAGGGGGCGGAACAGATACGCAGTATTTT. This sequence encodes CASVTGGGTDTQYF.